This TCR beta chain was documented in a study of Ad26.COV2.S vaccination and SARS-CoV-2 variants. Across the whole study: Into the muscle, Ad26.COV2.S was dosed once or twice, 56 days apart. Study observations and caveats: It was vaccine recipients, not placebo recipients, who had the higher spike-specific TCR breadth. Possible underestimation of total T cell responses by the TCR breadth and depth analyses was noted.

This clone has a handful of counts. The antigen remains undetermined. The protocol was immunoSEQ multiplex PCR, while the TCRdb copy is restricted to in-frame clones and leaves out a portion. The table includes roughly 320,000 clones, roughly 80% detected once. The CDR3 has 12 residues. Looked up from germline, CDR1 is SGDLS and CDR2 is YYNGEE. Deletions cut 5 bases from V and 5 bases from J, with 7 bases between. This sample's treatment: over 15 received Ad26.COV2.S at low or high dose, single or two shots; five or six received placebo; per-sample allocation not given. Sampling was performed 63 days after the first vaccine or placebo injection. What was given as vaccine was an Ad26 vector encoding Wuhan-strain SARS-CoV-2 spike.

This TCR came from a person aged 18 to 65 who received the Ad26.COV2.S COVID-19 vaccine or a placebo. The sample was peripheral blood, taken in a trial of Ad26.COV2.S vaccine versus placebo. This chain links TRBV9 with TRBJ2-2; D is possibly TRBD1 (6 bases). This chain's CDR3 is CASSRGTGELFF. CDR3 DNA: TGTGCCAGCAGTAGGGGGACCGGGGAGCTGTTTTTT.